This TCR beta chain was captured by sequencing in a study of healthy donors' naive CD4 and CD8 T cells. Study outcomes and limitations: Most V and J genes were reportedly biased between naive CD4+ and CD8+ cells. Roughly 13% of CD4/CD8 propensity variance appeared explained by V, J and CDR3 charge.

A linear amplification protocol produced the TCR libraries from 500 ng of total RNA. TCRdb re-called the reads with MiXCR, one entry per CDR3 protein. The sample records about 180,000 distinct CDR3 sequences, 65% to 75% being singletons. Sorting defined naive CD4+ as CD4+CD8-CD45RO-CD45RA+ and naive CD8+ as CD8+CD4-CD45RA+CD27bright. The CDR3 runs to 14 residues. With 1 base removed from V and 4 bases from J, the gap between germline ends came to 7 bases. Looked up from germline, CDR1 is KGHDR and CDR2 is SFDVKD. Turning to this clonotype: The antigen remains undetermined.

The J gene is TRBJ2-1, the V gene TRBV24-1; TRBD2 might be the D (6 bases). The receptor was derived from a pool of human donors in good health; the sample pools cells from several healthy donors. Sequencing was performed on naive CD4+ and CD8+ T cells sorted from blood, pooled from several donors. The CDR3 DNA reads TGTGCCACCAGTGATTTTGGGGGGTACAATGAGCAGTTCTTC. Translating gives CATSDFGGYNEQFF.